A selection of T cell receptor beta chains follows, all from one sample in a study of blood T cell repertoires in COVID-19. Clones were read by immunoSEQ multiplex PCR, and TCRdb kept only the in-frame ones, dropping some. The sample includes tens of thousands of clones, 85% to 90% of them seen just once. The specimen sequenced was peripheral blood. The receptor set was obtained from a man between 70 and 80 years old with active or convalescent COVID-19. Both conserved end residues are part of each CDR3. D genes are given only for firm matches. Size is stated for part of the rows, as once, few or many counts, or as a class when the clone is expanded.

d_gene: TRBD2; v_gene: TRBV19; abundance: -; j_gene: TRBJ2-1; CDR3aa: CASSRRTSGMNEQFF; CDR3nt: TGTGCCAGTAGTAGGAGGACTAGCGGGATGAATGAGCAGTTCTTC
d_gene: -; v_gene: TRBV28; abundance: -; j_gene: TRBJ1-2; CDR3aa: CASSRIPQGSVVGYTF; CDR3nt: TGTGCCAGCAGCCGCATCCCGCAGGGGTCAGTCGTTGGCTACACCTTC
d_gene: TRBD1; v_gene: TRBV19; abundance: few; j_gene: TRBJ2-3; CDR3aa: CASTRQGANTQYF; CDR3nt: TGTGCCAGTACGAGACAGGGGGCGAATACGCAGTATTTT
d_gene: TRBD1; v_gene: TRBV7-8; abundance: -; j_gene: TRBJ2-7; CDR3aa: CASSLSSGQGSEQYF; CDR3nt: TGTGCCAGCAGCTTAAGTTCTGGACAGGGTAGCGAGCAGTACTTC
d_gene: TRBD2; v_gene: TRBV3-1/TRBV3-2; abundance: few; j_gene: TRBJ2-1; CDR3aa: CASSQASGRGGNEQFF; CDR3nt: TGTGCCAGCAGCCAAGCGAGCGGGAGGGGTGGCAATGAGCAGTTCTTC
d_gene: TRBD1; v_gene: TRBV19; abundance: -; j_gene: TRBJ2-7; CDR3aa: CASSIGTVYEQYF; CDR3nt: TGTGCCAGTAGCATAGGGACAGTTTACGAGCAGTACTTC
d_gene: TRBD2; v_gene: TRBV7-2; abundance: -; j_gene: TRBJ2-7; CDR3aa: CASSLASSGNPYQQYF; CDR3nt: TGTGCCAGCAGCTTAGCGTCTAGCGGGAATCCCTACCAGCAGTACTTC
d_gene: -; v_gene: TRBV27; abundance: -; j_gene: TRBJ2-2; CDR3aa: CASKDPLGDFGELFF; CDR3nt: TGTGCCAGCAAGGATCCGTTAGGGGATTTCGGGGAGCTGTTTTTT
d_gene: -; v_gene: TRBV19; abundance: -; j_gene: TRBJ2-6; CDR3aa: CASRRDASSGANVLTF; CDR3nt: TGTGCCAGTAGGAGGGATGCTAGTTCGGGGGCCAACGTCCTGACTTTC
d_gene: -; v_gene: TRBV2; abundance: -; j_gene: TRBJ1-5; CDR3aa: CASMREHNQPQHF; CDR3nt: TGTGCCAGCATGCGGGAGCACAATCAGCCCCAGCATTTT
d_gene: TRBD1; v_gene: TRBV30; abundance: -; j_gene: TRBJ2-3; CDR3aa: CAWSWDRVKDTQYF; CDR3nt: TGTGCCTGGAGTTGGGACAGGGTGAAAGATACGCAGTATTTT
d_gene: TRBD2; v_gene: TRBV18; abundance: -; j_gene: TRBJ2-5; CDR3aa: CASSPSRLAGGTQYF; CDR3nt: TGTGCCAGCTCACCGTCTAGGCTAGCGGGAGGAACCCAGTACTTC
d_gene: -; v_gene: TRBV30; abundance: -; j_gene: TRBJ1-2; CDR3aa: CAWTTTGGGIYGYTF; CDR3nt: TGTGCCTGGACCACAACGGGGGGCGGTATCTATGGCTACACCTTC
d_gene: -; v_gene: TRBV30; abundance: -; j_gene: TRBJ1-1; CDR3aa: CAWSRPDRTNTEAFF; CDR3nt: TGTGCCTGGAGCCGCCCAGACAGGACGAACACTGAAGCTTTCTTT
d_gene: TRBD1; v_gene: TRBV11-2; abundance: -; j_gene: TRBJ2-3; CDR3aa: CASSLQGARADTQYF; CDR3nt: TGTGCCAGCAGCCTACAGGGGGCTCGGGCAGATACGCAGTATTTT
d_gene: TRBD1; v_gene: TRBV2; abundance: -; j_gene: TRBJ1-1; CDR3aa: CASSGTQGAGASEAFF; CDR3nt: TGTGCCAGCAGCGGAACACAGGGGGCGGGGGCATCTGAAGCTTTCTTT
d_gene: TRBD1; v_gene: TRBV10-3; abundance: once; j_gene: TRBJ2-7; CDR3aa: CAISEQGAGYEQYF; CDR3nt: TGTGCCATCAGTGAACAGGGGGCCGGCTACGAGCAGTACTTC
d_gene: -; v_gene: TRBV27; abundance: -; j_gene: TRBJ2-7; CDR3aa: CASRGVSLYEQYF; CDR3nt: TGTGCCAGTCGCGGTGTATCCCTCTACGAGCAGTACTTC
d_gene: -; v_gene: TRBV16; abundance: -; j_gene: TRBJ2-3; CDR3aa: CASSQSQSTDTQYF; CDR3nt: TGTGCCAGCAGCCAATCGCAGTCCACAGATACGCAGTATTTT
d_gene: -; v_gene: TRBV2; abundance: -; j_gene: TRBJ1-1; CDR3aa: CASSGGTSPEAFF; CDR3nt: TGTGCCAGCAGTGGGGGGACATCTCCTGAAGCTTTCTTT
d_gene: TRBD1; v_gene: TRBV27; abundance: -; j_gene: TRBJ1-5; CDR3aa: CASRLTGTGGQPQHF; CDR3nt: TGTGCCAGCAGACTCACCGGGACAGGTGGCCAGCCCCAGCATTTT
d_gene: -; v_gene: TRBV29-1; abundance: -; j_gene: TRBJ1-1; CDR3aa: CSVDSYFGSSAFF; CDR3nt: TGCAGCGTTGACAGTTATTTCGGGAGTTCGGCTTTCTTT
d_gene: -; v_gene: TRBV7-3; abundance: -; j_gene: TRBJ2-2; CDR3aa: CASSHSPTGELFF; CDR3nt: TGTGCCAGCAGCCACAGCCCCACCGGGGAGCTGTTTTTT
d_gene: TRBD1; v_gene: TRBV5-1; abundance: few; j_gene: TRBJ2-3; CDR3aa: CASSLERDRGRGTDTQYF; CDR3nt: TGCGCCAGCAGCTTGGAAAGAGACAGGGGGCGAGGCACAGATACGCAGTATTTT
d_gene: -; v_gene: TRBV7-2; abundance: -; j_gene: TRBJ1-2; CDR3aa: CASSLFPGSYTF; CDR3nt: TGTGCCAGCAGCTTATTCCCGGGTAGCTACACCTTC
d_gene: -; v_gene: TRBV28; abundance: -; j_gene: TRBJ1-1; CDR3aa: CASSVGDTEAFF; CDR3nt: TGTGCCAGCAGCGTCGGAGACACTGAAGCTTTCTTT
d_gene: -; v_gene: TRBV4-3; abundance: -; j_gene: TRBJ2-7; CDR3aa: CASSHARSPRDEQYF; CDR3nt: TGCGCCAGCAGCCATGCCCGGTCCCCACGCGACGAGCAGTACTTC
d_gene: -; v_gene: TRBV21-1; abundance: -; j_gene: TRBJ2-5; CDR3aa: CASMVGGPRINQETQYF; CDR3nt: TGTGCCAGCATGGTGGGAGGGCCACGAATAAATCAAGAGACCCAGTACTTC
d_gene: TRBD1; v_gene: TRBV28; abundance: -; j_gene: TRBJ1-5; CDR3aa: CASTPGGYDQPQHF; CDR3nt: TGTGCCAGCACCCCAGGGGGGTATGATCAGCCCCAGCATTTT
d_gene: TRBD1; v_gene: TRBV18; abundance: -; j_gene: TRBJ1-2; CDR3aa: CASSPQGASNYGYTF; CDR3nt: TGTGCCAGCTCACCACAGGGGGCAAGTAACTATGGCTACACCTTC
d_gene: -; v_gene: TRBV6-4; abundance: -; j_gene: TRBJ2-7; CDR3aa: CASREYEQYF; CDR3nt: TGTGCCAGCAGAGAGTACGAGCAGTACTTC
d_gene: -; v_gene: TRBV28; abundance: few; j_gene: TRBJ1-6; CDR3aa: CASSLFAGGLNSPLHF; CDR3nt: TGTGCCAGCAGTTTATTTGCGGGGGGACTTAATTCACCCCTCCACTTT
d_gene: TRBD1; v_gene: TRBV7-6; abundance: few; j_gene: TRBJ1-5; CDR3aa: CASSLSQGSNQPQHF; CDR3nt: TGTGCCAGCAGCCTCTCACAGGGGAGCAATCAGCCCCAGCATTTT
d_gene: -; v_gene: TRBV2; abundance: -; j_gene: TRBJ1-6; CDR3aa: CASSEFPNSPLHF; CDR3nt: TGTGCCAGCAGTGAGTTTCCAAATTCACCCCTCCACTTT
d_gene: -; v_gene: TRBV28; abundance: -; j_gene: TRBJ2-7; CDR3aa: CASSLGGLSYEQYF; CDR3nt: TGTGCCAGCAGTTTGGGGGGACTCTCCTACGAGCAGTACTTC
d_gene: -; v_gene: TRBV6-6; abundance: -; j_gene: TRBJ2-7; CDR3aa: CASSYVEAGVTYEQYF; CDR3nt: TGTGCCAGCAGTTACGTCGAGGCAGGGGTTACCTACGAGCAGTACTTC
d_gene: TRBD1; v_gene: TRBV7-2; abundance: -; j_gene: TRBJ2-1; CDR3aa: CASSLDYRGYNEQFF; CDR3nt: TGTGCCAGCAGCTTAGATTACAGGGGCTACAATGAGCAGTTCTTC
d_gene: -; v_gene: TRBV30; abundance: -; j_gene: TRBJ1-2; CDR3aa: CAWSNMGGNGYTF; CDR3nt: TGTGCCTGGAGCAATATGGGGGGGAACGGCTACACCTTC
d_gene: -; v_gene: TRBV19; abundance: -; j_gene: TRBJ1-6; CDR3aa: CASSIAGRGSPLHF; CDR3nt: TGTGCCAGTAGTATAGCAGGCAGGGGTTCACCCCTCCACTTT
d_gene: -; v_gene: TRBV5-5; abundance: -; j_gene: TRBJ2-2; CDR3aa: CASSLDGGRANTGELFF; CDR3nt: TGTGCCAGCAGCTTGGATGGGGGCAGGGCTAACACCGGGGAGCTGTTTTTT
d_gene: -; v_gene: TRBV5-1; abundance: -; j_gene: TRBJ1-2; CDR3aa: CASSTGRGADYGYTF; CDR3nt: TGCGCCAGCAGCACCGGACGGGGGGCTGACTATGGCTACACCTTC
d_gene: TRBD2; v_gene: TRBV5-1; abundance: few; j_gene: TRBJ2-7; CDR3aa: CASSLQPGTSGYEQYF; CDR3nt: TGCGCCAGCAGCTTACAACCCGGGACTAGCGGCTACGAGCAGTACTTC
d_gene: TRBD2; v_gene: TRBV5-4; abundance: -; j_gene: TRBJ2-1; CDR3aa: CASSSNSGIGNEQFF; CDR3nt: TGTGCCAGCAGTTCGAATAGCGGGATAGGTAATGAGCAGTTCTTC
d_gene: TRBD1; v_gene: TRBV5-1; abundance: -; j_gene: TRBJ2-5; CDR3aa: CASSFPGQAETQYF; CDR3nt: TGCGCCAGCAGCTTCCCGGGACAGGCTGAGACCCAGTACTTC
d_gene: -; v_gene: TRBV6-1; abundance: -; j_gene: TRBJ1-2; CDR3aa: CASSEYGDGYTF; CDR3nt: TGTGCCAGCAGTGAATACGGGGATGGCTACACCTTC
d_gene: -; v_gene: TRBV5-1; abundance: -; j_gene: TRBJ1-4; CDR3aa: CASSPLATNEKLFF; CDR3nt: TGCGCCAGCAGCCCCTTAGCAACTAATGAAAAACTGTTTTTT
d_gene: -; v_gene: TRBV4-1; abundance: -; j_gene: TRBJ1-3; CDR3aa: CASSQVGGGNTIYF; CDR3nt: TGCGCCAGCAGCCAAGTGGGGGGTGGAAACACCATATATTTT
d_gene: TRBD1; v_gene: TRBV5-1; abundance: -; j_gene: TRBJ1-4; CDR3aa: CASSNRDRGRYEKLFF; CDR3nt: TGCGCCAGCAGCAACCGGGACAGGGGGCGTTATGAAAAACTGTTTTTT
d_gene: TRBD1; v_gene: TRBV28; abundance: -; j_gene: TRBJ1-2; CDR3aa: CASTLQQGLYGYTF; CDR3nt: TGTGCCAGCACCCTACAACAGGGGCTCTATGGCTACACCTTC
d_gene: -; v_gene: TRBV28; abundance: -; j_gene: TRBJ1-2; CDR3aa: CASSSSYYGYTF; CDR3nt: TGTGCCAGCAGCTCCTCGTACTATGGCTACACCTTC
d_gene: -; v_gene: TRBV28; abundance: few; j_gene: TRBJ1-1; CDR3aa: CASSLWASLNTEAFF; CDR3nt: TGTGCCAGCAGTTTGTGGGCCAGCTTGAACACTGAAGCTTTCTTT
d_gene: TRBD2; v_gene: TRBV29-1; abundance: -; j_gene: TRBJ2-1; CDR3aa: CSVEGVAGVPNYNEQFF; CDR3nt: TGCAGCGTTGAAGGGGTAGCGGGAGTGCCAAACTACAATGAGCAGTTCTTC
d_gene: -; v_gene: TRBV19; abundance: few; j_gene: TRBJ2-7; CDR3aa: CASRRETQSTYEQYF; CDR3nt: TGTGCCAGTAGACGGGAGACACAGTCGACCTACGAGCAGTACTTC
d_gene: TRBD2; v_gene: TRBV19; abundance: -; j_gene: TRBJ2-1; CDR3aa: CASSPAGGSYNEQFF; CDR3nt: TGTGCCAGTAGTCCCGCGGGAGGGTCCTACAATGAGCAGTTCTTC
d_gene: -; v_gene: TRBV14; abundance: few; j_gene: TRBJ2-2; CDR3aa: CASSRTRNTGELFF; CDR3nt: TGTGCCAGCAGCCGCACTAGGAACACCGGGGAGCTGTTTTTT
d_gene: -; v_gene: TRBV10-3; abundance: -; j_gene: TRBJ1-2; CDR3aa: CAISPVMESYGYTF; CDR3nt: TGTGCCATCAGCCCGGTGATGGAGAGCTATGGCTACACCTTC
d_gene: -; v_gene: TRBV30; abundance: once; j_gene: TRBJ2-3; CDR3aa: CAWSVSQAFTDTQYF; CDR3nt: TGTGCCTGGAGTGTGTCACAGGCGTTTACAGATACGCAGTATTTT